Presented here are 23 T cell receptor beta chains from one specimen sequenced in a study of CD8+CD57+ T cells in acquired aplastic anemia. CD8+CD57+ cell expansion, shown by flow cytometry, had occurred in the patients selected for sequencing. Researchers used genomic DNA as the template to profile TCR beta VDJ and CDR3. TCRdb re-called the reads through MiXCR, storing one row per CDR3 protein. The data show about 290,000 distinct CDR3 sequences, around three fifths seen once. Material: sorted CD4+, CD8+, or CD8+CD57+ T cells (not recorded which) from PBMCs. The receptors originated from a human donor with aplastic anemia.

This clonotype showed up many times. The CDR3 region is CASSKARNSGANVLTF. The CDR3 nucleotides are TGTGCCAGCAGCAAAGCGAGAAATTCTGGGGCCAACGTCCTGACTTTC. The chain uses TRBV11-3 and TRBJ2-6, with unresolved D. V lost 5 bases and J lost 1, with 12 bases in between. This CDR3 is 16 amino acids long. The germline V gene has CDR1 SGHNT and CDR2 YENEEA.

On this clonotype: An end of the junction does not agree with germline; a read error may underlie this. The rearrangement uses TRBV2 and TRBJ1-1, with TRBD1 matching 7 bases. This CDR3 region has 11 residues. CDR1 SNHLY and CDR2 FYNNEI come from the germline V gene. The CDR3 DNA reads as TGTGCCAGCAGCTCGCGACAGGGCCCGGTATTT. This gives the protein CASSSRQGPVF.

The rearrangement joins TRBV10-3 to TRBJ1-1; 7 positions agree with TRBD1. CDR1 and CDR2 from the germline V gene are ENHRY and SYGVKD. J gave up 2 bases and V 10 bases, and 7 bases lay outside the gene matches. The CDR3 runs to 13 residues. CDR3 in amino acids: CATKGQTNTEAFF. The CDR3 bases are TGTGCCACCAAGGGACAGACAAACACTGAAGCTTTCTTT.

As for this clonotype: The junction does not match germline at one end; this may be a read error. The chain links TRBV2 to TRBJ2-7, with a tentative D call TRBD2 (7 bases). The CDR3 has 12 residues. CDR1 is SNHLY and CDR2 is FYNNEI in the germline V gene. CDR3 sequence reads: CASTEDSLGGVF. The CDR3 coding sequence is TGTGCCAGCACAGAGGACAGCCTTGGGGGGGTCTTC.

The chain uses TRBV19 and TRBJ2-5, with 10 nucleotides matching TRBD2. The V and J ends lost 2 bases and 5 bases, in that order; junction bases with no gene match: 8. CDR1 LNHDA and CDR2 SQIVND come from the germline V gene (reference sequence). The CDR3 is 16 residues long. The CDR3 coding sequence is TGTGCCAGTAGTATATACTCTAGCGGGAGAATGGAGACCCAGTACTTC. Its protein is CASSIYSSGRMETQYF.

The genes are TRBV10-1 and TRBJ2-1, with TRBD2 matching 9 bases. V trimming: 7 bases; J trimming: 6 bases; junction bases outside the gene matches: 7. The CDR3 contains 14 residues. CDR1 and CDR2 (germline): WNHNN, SYGVQD (reference sequence). CDR3: CASKGSGRSNEQFF. The CDR3 DNA sequence: TGCGCCAGCAAGGGGAGCGGGAGGTCCAATGAGCAGTTCTTC.

This chain joins TRBV20-1 and TRBJ1-1, with TRBD1 matching 10 bases. CDR3 size: 15 residues. Per the germline V gene, CDR1 is DFQATT and CDR2 is SNEGSKA (reference sequence). After removal of 4 bases from V and 10 bases from J, the junction contained 15 bases not matched to a gene. The CDR3 reads CSANLRTGGSMGAFF. As DNA, the CDR3 is TGCAGTGCTAATTTGAGGACAGGGGGGTCTATGGGAGCTTTCTTT.

V is TRBV9 and J is TRBJ1-2; possible D gene TRBD1, 5 bases. In germline, CDR1 is SGDLS, CDR2 YYNGEE. The V end lost 4 bases, the J end lost 2 bases, and 12 bases lay between the germline ends. The CDR3 is made up of 14 amino acids. The CDR3 spells CASSLTTANYGYTF. DNA for the CDR3: TGTGCCAGCAGCTTAACGACAGCCAACTATGGCTACACCTTC.

There are a few counts of this clonotype. The chain has TRBV20-1 and TRBJ1-2; 8 bases line up with TRBD1. This CDR3 spans 16 amino acids. Trimming at V came to 3 bases and at J to 6 bases, leaving 15 bases not matched to a gene. The germline V gene has CDR1 DFQATT and CDR2 SNEGSKA (reference sequence). CDR3 region: CSARDREGTASHGYTF. The CDR3 region has the DNA TGCAGTGCTAGGGACAGGGAAGGAACTGCTAGTCATGGCTACACCTTC.

The V call is TRBV19, the J call TRBJ1-5; weak D call: TRBD1 (6 bases). From germline, CDR1 is LNHDA and CDR2 SQIVND (reference sequence). V shed 9 bases and J shed 6 bases, with 21 bases lying between them. The length of the CDR3 is 15 residues. The CDR3 bases are TGTGCCAGCACGACCTATCCAGGGGTGCGTCAGCCCCAGCATTTT. Its translation is CASTTYPGVRQPQHF.

This clonotype showed up many times. A much larger clonotype is one base distant, so this may be a read error. The chain carries TRBV12-3 or TRBV12-4 and TRBJ1-6; D is ambiguous. This CDR3 region has 14 residues. DNA of the CDR3: TGTGCCAACAGTCCAAGTGTTCGGAATTCACCCCTCCACTTT. The encoded protein is CANSPSVRNSPLHF.

Ten or more counts support this clonotype. This chain links TRBV5-8 with TRBJ2-7; 7 bases align to TRBD2. Trimming cost V 0 bases and J 3 bases; bases outside gene matches: 6. Germline V gene lookup returns CDR1 SGHTS and CDR2 YDEGEE. The CDR3 consists of 15 residues. The CDR3 region has the DNA TGTGCCAGCAGCTTGGCAAGTGGGGGGGTCTACGAGCAGTACTTC. Protein product: CASSLASGGVYEQYF.

This clonotype was recorded once. The chain couples TRBV2 to TRBJ2-7; 7 bases fit TRBD2. Trimming at V came to 4 bases and at J to 5 bases, leaving 5 bases not matched to a gene. The length of the CDR3 is 13 residues. The germline V gene encodes CDR1 SNHLY and CDR2 FYNNEI. The CDR3 loop reads CASSGRGVNEQYF. As DNA, the CDR3 is TGTGCCAGCAGTGGACGGGGGGTCAACGAGCAGTACTTC.

CDR3 in amino acids: CASQQGAYEQYF. CDR3 sequence (DNA): TGTGCCAGCCAACAGGGGGCTTACGAGCAGTACTTC. The chain is built from TRBV10-3 and TRBJ2-7; the match to TRBD1 covers 9 bases. V shed 10 bases and J 4 bases; nucleotides not matched to a gene: 5. Looked up from germline, CDR1 is ENHRY and CDR2 is SYGVKD. The CDR3 spans 12 residues.

The CDR3 region has the DNA TGTGCCAGCAGCCGCCGCCCCGGGATAGGCATCAACCAAGAGACCCAGTACTTC. Translation gives CASSRRPGIGINQETQYF. This chain joins TRBV7-2 and TRBJ2-5, with D maybe TRBD2 (5 bases). This CDR3 is 18 amino acids long. Trimming cost V 5 bases and J 0 bases, with 22 bases left between them. The germline CDR1 and CDR2 sequences are SGHTA and FQGNSA.

The rearrangement joins TRBV12-3 or TRBV12-4 to TRBJ2-7; TRBD1 aligns across 8 bases. After removal of 6 bases from V and 3 bases from J, the junction contained 7 bases not matched to a gene. This CDR3 has 14 residues. The CDR3 DNA follows: TGTGCCAGCAGACCCACAGGGGGTATCTACGAGCAGTACTTC. Residues: CASRPTGGIYEQYF.

The chain has TRBV14 and TRBJ1-1, with D perhaps TRBD1 (5 bases). The CDR3 covers 12 residues. The germline V gene has CDR1 SGHDN and CDR2 FVKESK. Trimming removed 5 bases from V and 8 bases from J, with 12 bases in between. CDR3 amino acids: CASSKRGGEAFF. Here the CDR3 DNA reads TGTGCCAGCAGCAAACGGGGCGGGGAAGCTTTCTTT.

Details on this clonotype: The CDR3 carries no conserved terminal phenylalanine or tryptophan, so it likely arises from a read error. The chain is built from TRBV2 and TRBJ1-6; weak D call: TRBD1 (6 bases). V shed 4 bases and J shed 11 bases, with 15 bases lying between them. This CDR3 has 14 residues. Germline V gene data show CDR1 as SNHLY and CDR2 as FYNNEI. The CDR3 is CASSVPQGVAPLHY. CDR3 sequence (DNA): TGTGCCAGCAGTGTTCCACAGGGTGTTGCACCCCTCCACTAT.

This chain links TRBV25-1 with TRBJ2-3; 10 bases are shared with TRBD1. CDR1 MGHDK and CDR2 SYGVNS come from the germline V gene. The V and J ends lost 8 bases and 13 bases, in that order; junction bases with no gene match: 6. CDR3 length equals 11 residues. CDR3 DNA sequence: TGTGCCAGCTGGACAGGGGGATTGGAGTATTTT. It yields the protein CASWTGGLEYF.

This clonotype was found many times. The V call is TRBV5-1, the J call TRBJ2-7, with TRBD1 matching over 7 bases. V trimming: 0 bases; J trimming: 2 bases; junction bases outside the gene matches: 5. Germline V gene sequence: CDR1 SGHRS, CDR2 YFSETQ. The CDR3 runs to 15 residues. The CDR3 DNA follows: TGCGCCAGCAGCTTGGGAGACAGGGTTACCTACGAGCAGTACTTC. Its translation is CASSLGDRVTYEQYF.

The CDR3 region is CATSDRKAGGHTDTQYF. The CDR3 region has the DNA TGTGCCACCAGTGATCGTAAGGCGGGGGGCCACACAGATACGCAGTATTTT. The chain employs TRBV24-1 and TRBJ2-3, with 8 bases identical to TRBD2. CDR1 is KGHDR, CDR2 SFDVKD, per germline. With 3 bases clipped from V and 2 bases from J, the junction kept 9 bases outside the gene matches. The CDR3 has 17 residues.

This clonotype was seen only a few times. The chain carries TRBV24-1 and TRBJ2-5, with TRBD2 matching over 10 bases. Germline V gives CDR1 KGHDR, CDR2 SFDVKD. Trimming cost V 7 bases and J 5 bases; bases outside gene matches: 0. CDR3 length: 12 residues. The CDR3, as DNA: TGTGCCACCAGGGGACTAGCGGAGACCCAGTACTTC. Protein: CATRGLAETQYF.

V gene TRBV13 combines with J gene TRBJ2-7; 9 nucleotides line up with TRBD1. This CDR3 has 14 residues. V trimming: 7 bases; J trimming: 2 bases; junction bases outside the gene matches: 6. Germline V gene data show CDR1 as PRHDT and CDR2 as FYEKMQ (reference sequence). The CDR3 is CASIGTGPPYEQYF. The CDR3 DNA follows: TGTGCCAGCATCGGGACAGGGCCACCCTACGAGCAGTACTTC.